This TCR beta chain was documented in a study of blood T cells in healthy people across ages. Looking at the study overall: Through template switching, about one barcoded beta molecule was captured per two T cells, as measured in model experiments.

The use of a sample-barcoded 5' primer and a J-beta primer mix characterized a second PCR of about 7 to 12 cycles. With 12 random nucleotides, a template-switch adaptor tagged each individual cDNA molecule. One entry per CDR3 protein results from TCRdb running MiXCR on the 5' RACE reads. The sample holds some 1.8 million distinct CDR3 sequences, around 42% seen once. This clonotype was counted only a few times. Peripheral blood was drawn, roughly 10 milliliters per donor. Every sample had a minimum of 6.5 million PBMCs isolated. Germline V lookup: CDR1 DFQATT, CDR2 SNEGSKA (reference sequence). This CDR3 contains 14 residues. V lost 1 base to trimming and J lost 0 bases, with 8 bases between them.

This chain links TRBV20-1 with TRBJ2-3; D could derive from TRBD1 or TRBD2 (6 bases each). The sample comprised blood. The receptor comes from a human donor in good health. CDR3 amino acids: CSARVGGSTDTQYF. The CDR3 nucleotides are TGCAGTGCTAGAGTCGGGGGCAGCACAGATACGCAGTATTTT.